Below, 19 T cell receptor beta chains from the same sample are listed, as sequenced in a study of blood T cells in healthy people across ages. With a J-beta primer mix and a sample-barcoded 5' primer, a second PCR ran about 6 to 11 cycles. TCRdb reanalysed the 5' RACE reads using MiXCR and keeps one entry per CDR3 protein. The sample yields 1.5 million to 2 million distinct CDR3 sequences, 28% seen once. Source material: blood. These receptors all come from a woman between 25 and 40 years old in good health.

This clonotype has a handful of counts. The rearrangement joins TRBV20-1 to TRBJ2-3; D gene ambiguous. V lost 6 bases to trimming and J lost 4 bases, with 20 bases between them. The V gene's germline CDR1 is DFQATT and CDR2 SNEGSKA (reference sequence). The CDR3 covers 15 residues. CDR3 amino acids: CSAAPVPREADTQYF. In DNA form, the CDR3 reads TGCAGTGCCGCCCCCGTGCCTCGTGAGGCAGATACGCAGTATTTT.

This clonotype was seen a few times. This chain connects TRBV7-9 to TRBJ1-6; 9 nucleotides match TRBD1. The CDR3 runs 16 residues. Germline V gives CDR1 SEHNR, CDR2 FQNEAQ (reference sequence). Trimming at V came to 3 bases and at J to 7 bases, leaving 7 bases not matched to a gene. CDR3 amino acids: CASSFDTGGGNSPLHF. CDR3 sequence (DNA): TGTGCCAGCAGCTTTGACACAGGGGGCGGAAATTCACCCCTCCACTTT.

This clonotype was detected only a few times. The chain recombines TRBV24-1 with TRBJ1-1; TRBD1 matches 8 bases. This CDR3 is 15 amino acids long. The germline gives CDR1 KGHDR, CDR2 SFDVKD. Trimming cost V 12 bases and J 1 base; bases outside gene matches: 12. CDR3 sequence reads: CAESRGQETNTEAFF. In DNA form, the CDR3 reads TGTGCCGAAAGCAGGGGACAGGAGACGAACACTGAAGCTTTCTTT.

In its sample, this clonotype was seen a few times. This sequence joins TRBV18 and TRBJ2-7, with D maybe TRBD2 (6 bases). V shed 5 bases and J shed 6 bases, with 23 bases lying between them. Per the germline V gene, CDR1 is KGHSH and CDR2 is LQKENI. This CDR3 comprises 16 residues. The CDR3 loop is CASSSPGGGTGSEQYF. The DNA of the CDR3 is TGTGCCAGCTCATCTCCTGGAGGAGGGACTGGGAGCGAGCAGTACTTC.

The chain recombines TRBV7-3 with TRBJ2-4; the match to TRBD2 covers 13 bases. The closer fit of TRBJ2-7 to the DNA end suggests the J call may be wrong. There are 15 residues in the CDR3. Germline V CDR1 and CDR2: SGHTA, FQGTGA. Here the CDR3 reads CASSVGTSGDDEQYF. The CDR3 DNA reads as TGTGCCAGCAGCGTCGGGACTAGCGGGGACGACGAGCAGTACTTC.

As concerns this clonotype: A much more abundant neighbour one base away suggests this may be a read error. The chain uses TRBV6-6 and TRBJ2-1; the D gene is possibly TRBD1 (6 bases). This CDR3 is built from 14 residues. The germline gives CDR1 MNHNY, CDR2 SVGAGI (reference sequence). V was cut by 6 bases and J by 10 bases, with 19 bases left in between. The CDR3 sequence is CASRDKDSAYEQFF. The CDR3 DNA sequence: TGTGCCAGCAGGGATAAGGACAGTGCCTACGAGCAGTTCTTC.

Written as DNA, the CDR3 is TGTGCCAGCAGCCGCGGACAGGGCAGCGGCTACACCTTC. Its translation is CASSRGQGSGYTF. This chain links TRBV6-5 with TRBJ1-2; 8 nucleotides match TRBD1. Germline-derived CDR1 and CDR2 are MNHEY and SVGAGI. The CDR3 length is 13 residues. The J segment lost 8 bases and the V segment lost 6 bases, leaving 8 bases of the junction unmatched.

This sequence joins TRBV7-2 and TRBJ1-5; 8 nucleotides agree with TRBD1. The J segment lost 7 bases and the V segment lost 4 bases, leaving 6 bases of the junction unmatched. Germline V gene data show CDR1 as SGHTA and CDR2 as FQGNSA. The CDR3 has 14 residues. The chain's CDR3 is CASSSPDRDQPQHF. The CDR3 nucleotides are TGTGCCAGCAGCTCACCGGACAGGGACCAGCCCCAGCATTTT.

The chain is built from TRBV20-1 and TRBJ1-2; 12 positions agree with TRBD1. This CDR3 spans 15 amino acids. V lost 6 bases to trimming and J lost 8 bases; unmatched junction nucleotides: 13. CDR1 DFQATT and CDR2 SNEGSKA come from the germline V gene (reference sequence). The CDR3 DNA reads TGCAGTGCCACTAACCCGGGACAGGGGGCAGGGGGCTACACCTTC. This codes for CSATNPGQGAGGYTF.

This clonotype was counted between two and nine times. The V gene is TRBV9, the J gene TRBJ2-7; D is possibly TRBD1 or TRBD2 (5 bases each). Trimming pared 3 bases from V and 5 bases from J, leaving 18 bases between. Germline-derived CDR1 and CDR2 are SGDLS and YYNGEE. This CDR3 region has 15 residues. The CDR3 is CASSAGGTGYDEQYF. DNA for the CDR3: TGTGCCAGCAGCGCTGGGGGAACAGGATACGACGAGCAGTACTTC.

The chain uses TRBV12-3 or TRBV12-4 and TRBJ2-7; TRBD1 matches 10 bases. J was trimmed by 7 bases and V by 6 bases; bases with no gene match: 9. The CDR3 totals 14 residues. The CDR3, as DNA: TGTGCCAGCAGGGACCGGGACAGGGGAGGGGAGCAGTACTTC. Protein: CASRDRDRGGEQYF.

The V gene is TRBV4-1, the J gene TRBJ2-7; maybe TRBD1 (6 bases). This CDR3 has 13 amino acids. The V and J ends lost 1 base and 5 bases respectively, with 9 bases between them. Germline CDR1 reads MGHRA; CDR2 reads YSYEKL. The chain's CDR3 is CASSQGTVDEQYF. The CDR3 DNA sequence: TGCGCCAGCAGCCAAGGGACAGTAGACGAGCAGTACTTC.

This clonotype turned up a few times. The chain links TRBV20-1 to TRBJ2-1, with a tentative D call TRBD1 (6 bases). The CDR3 contains 15 residues. V shed 3 bases and J shed 7 bases, with 19 bases lying between them. Germline lookup yields CDR1 DFQATT and CDR2 SNEGSKA (reference sequence). CDR3 bases: TGCAGTGCTAGGGACAGCAGGATAGAAACTAATGAGCAGTTCTTC. Amino acid sequence: CSARDSRIETNEQFF.

V and J are TRBV18 and TRBJ1-2, with 9 bases that match TRBD1. CDR1 is KGHSH and CDR2 is LQKENI in the germline V gene. V shed 3 bases and J 8 bases; nucleotides not matched to a gene: 10. The CDR3 covers 15 residues. The CDR3 DNA sequence: TGTGCCAGCTCACCCCCGGGACAGGGAATTGGGGGCTACACCTTC. Amino acids: CASSPPGQGIGGYTF.

This clonotype was recorded a few times. The rearrangement links TRBV6-5 to TRBJ2-5; the D call may be TRBD1 or TRBD2 (5 bases each). With 8 bases removed from V and 5 bases from J, the gap between germline ends came to 21 bases. Germline V gene data show CDR1 as MNHEY and CDR2 as SVGAGI. The CDR3 loop spans 15 amino acids. CDR3: CASRSVSQGPETQYF. In DNA form, the CDR3 reads TGTGCCAGCCGCAGTGTTTCCCAGGGACCGGAGACCCAGTACTTC.

This clonotype has just a few counts. This chain links TRBV5-5 with TRBJ2-3; 9 bases align to TRBD2. Per germline, CDR1 SGHKS and CDR2 YYEKEE (reference sequence). J was trimmed by 10 bases and V by 1 base; bases with no gene match: 19. There are 18 residues in the CDR3. The CDR3 here is CASSLSRAGSGGRTAQYF. The CDR3 region has the DNA TGTGCCAGCAGCTTGAGTCGGGCGGGTAGCGGGGGACGAACGGCGCAGTATTTT.

This chain links TRBV12-3 or TRBV12-4 with TRBJ1-1; weak D call: TRBD1 (5 bases). CDR3 length: 14 residues. Trimming stripped 6 bases from V and 5 bases from J, with 16 bases between. The CDR3 bases are TGTGCCAGCAGCTGGGGCTCATCGAGGACTGAAGCTTTCTTT. This encodes CASSWGSSRTEAFF.

The table lists this clonotype with a count of one. CDR3 sequence (DNA): TGTGCCATCAGTGCCCGGGACAGGGGCGGGGGGTTACAAGAGACCCAGTACTTC. Its translation: CAISARDRGGGLQETQYF. The chain combines TRBV10-3 with TRBJ2-5, with 10 bases aligning to TRBD1. Germline CDR1 and CDR2: ENHRY and SYGVKD. V was pared by 4 bases and J by 2 bases, with 13 bases of the junction left unmatched. The CDR3 sequence is 18 residues long.

This clonotype was observed at least ten times. The rearrangement links TRBV9 to TRBJ2-7; no clear D gene. V was cut by 4 bases and J by 6 bases, with 11 bases left in between. The germline V gene has CDR1 SGDLS and CDR2 YYNGEE. This CDR3 has 12 residues. The DNA for the CDR3 is TGTGCCAGCAGCTCGGGCTCCCTCGAGCAGTACTTC. Translation: CASSSGSLEQYF.